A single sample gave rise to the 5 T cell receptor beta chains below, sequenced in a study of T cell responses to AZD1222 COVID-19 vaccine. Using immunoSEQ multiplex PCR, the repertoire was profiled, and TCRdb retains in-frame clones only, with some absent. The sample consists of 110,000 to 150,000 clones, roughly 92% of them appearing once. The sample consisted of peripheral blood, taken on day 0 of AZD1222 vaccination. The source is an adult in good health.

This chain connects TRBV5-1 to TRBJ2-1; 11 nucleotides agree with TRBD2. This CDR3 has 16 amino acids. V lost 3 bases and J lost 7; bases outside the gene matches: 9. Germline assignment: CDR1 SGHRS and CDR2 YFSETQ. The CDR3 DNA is TGCGCCAGCAGCTACCAGCCGGGACTAGCGGAAAATGAGCAGTTCTTC. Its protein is CASSYQPGLAENEQFF. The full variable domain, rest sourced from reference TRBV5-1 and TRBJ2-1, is KAGVTQTPRYLIKTRGQQVTLSCSPISGHRSVSWYQQTPGQGLQFLFEYFSETQRNKGNFPGRFSGRQFSNSRSEMNVSTLELGDSALYLCASSYQPGLAENEQFFGPGTRLTVL.

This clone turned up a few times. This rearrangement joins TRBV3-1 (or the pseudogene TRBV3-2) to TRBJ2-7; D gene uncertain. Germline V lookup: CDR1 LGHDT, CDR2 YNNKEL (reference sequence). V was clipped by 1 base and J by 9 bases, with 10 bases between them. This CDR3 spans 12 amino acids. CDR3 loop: CASSQAARGQYF. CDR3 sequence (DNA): TGTGCCAGCAGCCAAGCGGCCCGAGGGCAGTACTTC.

As DNA, the CDR3 is TGTGCCAGCAGCTTAGACGGCAGGGTCACTGAAGCTTTCTTT. Residues: CASSLDGRVTEAFF. The genes are TRBV7-2 and TRBJ1-1, with D perhaps TRBD1 (5 bases). The germline V and J ends were trimmed by 1 base and 4 bases, with 10 bases remaining between them. The CDR3 sequence is 14 residues long. Germline V lookup: CDR1 SGHTA, CDR2 FQGNSA.

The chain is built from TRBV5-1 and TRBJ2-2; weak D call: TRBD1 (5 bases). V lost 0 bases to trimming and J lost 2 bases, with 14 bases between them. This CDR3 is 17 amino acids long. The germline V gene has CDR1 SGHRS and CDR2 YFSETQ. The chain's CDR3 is CASSLGVGRVNTGELFF. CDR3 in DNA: TGCGCCAGCAGCTTGGGGGTCGGCAGGGTTAACACCGGGGAGCTGTTTTTT. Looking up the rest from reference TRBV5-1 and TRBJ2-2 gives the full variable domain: KAGVTQTPRYLIKTRGQQVTLSCSPISGHRSVSWYQQTPGQGLQFLFEYFSETQRNKGNFPGRFSGRQFSNSRSEMNVSTLELGDSALYLCASSLGVGRVNTGELFFGEGSRLTVL.

CDR3 bases: TGTGCCAGCGGACAGGGTCGGGGCACAGATACGCAGTATTTT. Its translation: CASGQGRGTDTQYF. This chain connects TRBV7-9 to TRBJ2-3, with 8 bases that match TRBD1. This CDR3 has 14 amino acids. V shed 8 bases and J 1 base; nucleotides not matched to a gene: 5. Germline lookup yields CDR1 SEHNR and CDR2 FQNEAQ (reference sequence).